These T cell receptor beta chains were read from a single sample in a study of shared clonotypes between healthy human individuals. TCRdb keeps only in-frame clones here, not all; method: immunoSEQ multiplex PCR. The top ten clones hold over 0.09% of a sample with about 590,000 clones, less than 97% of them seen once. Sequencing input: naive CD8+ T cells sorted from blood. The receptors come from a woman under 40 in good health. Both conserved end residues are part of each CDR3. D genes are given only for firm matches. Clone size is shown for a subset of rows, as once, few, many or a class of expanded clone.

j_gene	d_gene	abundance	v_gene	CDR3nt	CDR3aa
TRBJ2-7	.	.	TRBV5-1	TGCGCCAGCAGCTTGCCTGGAAAAATATACGAGCAGTACTTC	CASSLPGKIYEQYF
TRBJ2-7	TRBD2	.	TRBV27	TGTGCCAGCAGTGATCTAGCGGGAGGGATCGAGCAGTACTTC	CASSDLAGGIEQYF
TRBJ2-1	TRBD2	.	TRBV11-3	TGTGCCAGCAGCTTAGGAAGCAGGACTAGGTCCTACAATGAGCAGTTCTTC	CASSLGSRTRSYNEQFF
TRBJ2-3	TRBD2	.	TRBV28	TGTGCCAGCAGTTACCCCCCCGCACTAGCGGGGCGTAGCACAGATACGCAGTATTTT	CASSYPPALAGRSTDTQYF
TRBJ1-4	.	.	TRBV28	TGTGCCAGCAGGGCAACTAATGAAAAACTGTTTTTT	CASRATNEKLFF
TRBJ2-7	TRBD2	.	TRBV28	TGTGCCAGCAGCCTAGGACTAGCGATTTCCTACGAGCAGTACTTC	CASSLGLAISYEQYF
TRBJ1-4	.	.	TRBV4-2	TGTGCCAGCAGCAGACTTACTGATGAAAAACTGTTTTTT	CASSRLTDEKLFF
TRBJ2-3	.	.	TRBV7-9	TGTGCCAGCAGCCTCGTGCATGCCAGGGCATCAGATACGCAGTATTTT	CASSLVHARASDTQYF
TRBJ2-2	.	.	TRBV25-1	TGTGCCAGCAGTGAGGCGGGGCCCGGGGAGCTGTTTTTT	CASSEAGPGELFF
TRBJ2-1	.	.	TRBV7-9	TGTGCCAGCAGCTTAGGACAGGGAGGGGGCGATGAGCAGTTCTTC	CASSLGQGGGDEQFF
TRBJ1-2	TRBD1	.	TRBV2	TGTGCCAGTGAAGAGGGGACAGGGGGCTTGAAGCTTAACGATGGCTACACCTTC	CASEEGTGGLKLNDGYTF
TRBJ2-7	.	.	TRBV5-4	TGTGCCAGCAGCTTAATAGAAGGGCCCATGGACTTC	CASSLIEGPMDF
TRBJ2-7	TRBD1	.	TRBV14	TGTGCCAGCAGCCAAGACAGTATACAGGGGACCCACGAGCAGTACTTC	CASSQDSIQGTHEQYF
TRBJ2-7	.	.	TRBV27	TGTGCCAGCTCAAACGGGGGCCCCAACGAGCAGTACTTC	CASSNGGPNEQYF
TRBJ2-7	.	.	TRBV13	TGTGCCAGCAGCGGTCACATAGTTCCCTACGAGCAGTACTTC	CASSGHIVPYEQYF
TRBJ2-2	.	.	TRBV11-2	TGTGCCAGCAGCTTAGAGGGCGGGGAGCTGTTTTTT	CASSLEGGELFF
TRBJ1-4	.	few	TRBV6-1	TGTGCCAGCAGTGAAGGCAGGAGCGACAATGAAAAACTGTTTTTT	CASSEGRSDNEKLFF
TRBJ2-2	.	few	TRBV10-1	TGCGCCAGCAGTCCGAGCACCGGGGAGCTGTTTTTT	CASSPSTGELFF
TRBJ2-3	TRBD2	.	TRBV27	TGTGCCAGCAGGGAGTATACTAGCGGGCCGCAGTATTTT	CASREYTSGPQYF
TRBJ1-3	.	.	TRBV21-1	TGTGCCAGCAGCGACAGGGGATCTGGAAACACCATATATTTT	CASSDRGSGNTIYF
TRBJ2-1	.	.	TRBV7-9	TGTGCCAGCAGCTCGCCCTGGGGCGCTAATGAGCAGTTCTTC	CASSSPWGANEQFF
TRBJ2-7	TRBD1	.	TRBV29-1	TGCAGCGTTGAAGTAACACAGGGGGCATCTCCGAGATCCTACGAGCAGTACTTC	CSVEVTQGASPRSYEQYF
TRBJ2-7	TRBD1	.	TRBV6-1	TGTGCCAGCAGTGAGGGGACAGCCCCCTACGAGCAGTACTTC	CASSEGTAPYEQYF
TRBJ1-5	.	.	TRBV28	TGTGCCAGCAGTTTTCGAGGGGTTCGGGACCCCAGACAGCCCCAGCATTTT	CASSFRGVRDPRQPQHF
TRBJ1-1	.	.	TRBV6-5	TGTGCCAGCAGTTACGGTCAGGGACTGAACACTGAAGCTTTCTTT	CASSYGQGLNTEAFF
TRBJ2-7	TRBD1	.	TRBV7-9	TGTGCCAGCAGCTTGGGGACAGCACTCTACGAGCAGTACTTC	CASSLGTALYEQYF
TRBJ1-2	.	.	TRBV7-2	TGTGCCAGCAGCTTTTACCAGCTACAGAATGGCTACACCTTC	CASSFYQLQNGYTF
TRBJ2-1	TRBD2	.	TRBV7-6	TGTGCCAGCAGTCCTGTGGTTAGCGGGAGCCAAGGGGAGCAGTTCTTC	CASSPVVSGSQGEQFF
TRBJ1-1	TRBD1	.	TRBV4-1	TGCGCCAGCAGCCATGGTATCTTCGACAGGGGGCGAGTTGAAGCTTTCTTT	CASSHGIFDRGRVEAFF
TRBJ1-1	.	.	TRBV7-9	TGTGCCAGCAGCTTAGTTGAGGCAGGCTGGGCTTTCTTT	CASSLVEAGWAFF
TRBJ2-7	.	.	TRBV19	TGTGCCAGTAGTATACGTAACCGCCCCTACGAGCAGTACTTC	CASSIRNRPYEQYF
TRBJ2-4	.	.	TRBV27	TGTGCCAGCAGCCCCGGGACGGACATTCAGTACTTC	CASSPGTDIQYF
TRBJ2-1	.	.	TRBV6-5	TGTGCCAGCAGTTACGGGGCTAGCCGACGGGATGAGCAGTTCTTC	CASSYGASRRDEQFF
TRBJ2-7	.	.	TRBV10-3	TGTGCCTCGACCGACGCTAACAGGCTGGACGAGCAGTACTTC	CASTDANRLDEQYF
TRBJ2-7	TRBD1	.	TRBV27	TGTGCCAGCATCGCCGGGACAGGGCGCGAGCAGTACTTC	CASIAGTGREQYF
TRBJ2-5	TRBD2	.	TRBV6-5	TGTGCCAGCGGGGGGGTAGCGGGGCCCCAAGAGACCCAGTACTTC	CASGGVAGPQETQYF
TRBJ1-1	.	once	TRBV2	TGTGCCAGCAGAGACTCTCAGGGATCTGAAGCTTTCTTT	CASRDSQGSEAFF
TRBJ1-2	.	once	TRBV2	TGTGCCAGCATCGTCGGGAGGTACAAAACGGATGGCTACACCTTC	CASIVGRYKTDGYTF
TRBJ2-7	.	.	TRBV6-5	TGTGCCAGCACCCCATCGGGTGGGGAGCAGTACTTC	CASTPSGGEQYF
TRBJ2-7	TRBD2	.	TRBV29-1	TGCAGCGCCCGGAGTGCGCGGGAGCTCCACGAGCAGTACTTC	CSARSARELHEQYF
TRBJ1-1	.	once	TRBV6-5	TGTGCCAGCAGTTACGGGCTTCAGAACACTGAAGCTTTCTTT	CASSYGLQNTEAFF
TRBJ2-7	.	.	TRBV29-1	TGCAGCGTTGTTCTAGCCGTTGGTTCCTACGAGCAGTACTTC	CSVVLAVGSYEQYF
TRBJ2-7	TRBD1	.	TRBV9	TGTGCCAGCAGCGTAGCTGGAGGGACAGGGGGGTTGGAACTCGACGAGCAGTACTTC	CASSVAGGTGGLELDEQYF
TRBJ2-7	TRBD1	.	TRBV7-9	TGTGCCAGCAGCTCCCGGGACAGTACTTCCTACGAGCAGTACTTC	CASSSRDSTSYEQYF
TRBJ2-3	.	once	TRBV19	TGTGCCACTTCGGCGGGCACAGATACGCAGTATTTT	CATSAGTDTQYF
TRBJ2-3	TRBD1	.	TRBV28	TGTGCCAGCAGTTTTGGGCAGGGGGTTGGAGATACGCAGTATTTT	CASSFGQGVGDTQYF